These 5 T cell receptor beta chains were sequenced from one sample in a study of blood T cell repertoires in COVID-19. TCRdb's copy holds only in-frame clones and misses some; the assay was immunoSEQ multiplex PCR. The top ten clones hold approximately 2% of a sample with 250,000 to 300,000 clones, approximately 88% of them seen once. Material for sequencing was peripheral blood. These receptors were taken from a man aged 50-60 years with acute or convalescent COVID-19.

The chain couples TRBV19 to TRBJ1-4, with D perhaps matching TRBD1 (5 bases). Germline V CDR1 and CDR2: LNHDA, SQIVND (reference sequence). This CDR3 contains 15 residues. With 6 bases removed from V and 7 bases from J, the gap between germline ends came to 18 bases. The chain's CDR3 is CASRTNGQGREKLFF. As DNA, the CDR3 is TGTGCCAGTAGGACGAACGGGCAGGGTCGTGAAAAACTGTTTTTT.

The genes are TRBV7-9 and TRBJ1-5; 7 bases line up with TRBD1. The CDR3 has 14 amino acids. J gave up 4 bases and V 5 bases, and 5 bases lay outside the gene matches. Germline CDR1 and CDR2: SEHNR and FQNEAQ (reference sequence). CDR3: CASSQGQRNQPQHF. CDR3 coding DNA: TGTGCCAGCAGCCAGGGACAGAGAAATCAGCCCCAGCATTTT.

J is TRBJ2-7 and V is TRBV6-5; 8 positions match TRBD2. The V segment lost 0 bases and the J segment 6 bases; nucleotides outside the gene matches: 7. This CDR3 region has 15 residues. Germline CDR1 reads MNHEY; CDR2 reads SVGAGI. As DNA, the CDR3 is TGTGCCAGCAGTTACTCCGGGACTAGGACCCTCGAGCAGTACTTC. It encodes CASSYSGTRTLEQYF.

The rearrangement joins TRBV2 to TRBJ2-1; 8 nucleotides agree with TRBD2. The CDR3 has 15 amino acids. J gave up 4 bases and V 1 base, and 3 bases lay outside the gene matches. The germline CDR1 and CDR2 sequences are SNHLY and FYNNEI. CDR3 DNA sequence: TGTGCCAGCAGTGAAGTTACTAGCGGATACAATGAGCAGTTCTTC. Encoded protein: CASSEVTSGYNEQFF. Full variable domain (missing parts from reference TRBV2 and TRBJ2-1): EPEVTQTPSHQVTQMGQEVILRCVPISNHLYFYWYRQILGQKVEFLVSFYNNEISEKSEIFDDQFSVERPDGSNFTLKIRSTKLEDSAMYFCASSEVTSGYNEQFFGPGTRLTVL.

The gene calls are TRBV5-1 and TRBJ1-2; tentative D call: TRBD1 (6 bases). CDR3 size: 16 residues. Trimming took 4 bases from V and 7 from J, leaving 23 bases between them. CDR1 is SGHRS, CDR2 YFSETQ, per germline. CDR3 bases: TGCGCCAGCAGCCGGGGCAGGGGAAGTACCTTGCCTGGCTACACCTTC. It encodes CASSRGRGSTLPGYTF. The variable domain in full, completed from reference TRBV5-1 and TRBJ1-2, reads KAGVTQTPRYLIKTRGQQVTLSCSPISGHRSVSWYQQTPGQGLQFLFEYFSETQRNKGNFPGRFSGRQFSNSRSEMNVSTLELGDSALYLCASSRGRGSTLPGYTFGSGTRLTVV.